The source of this TCR beta chain is a study of STAT5B mutations in CD4+ large granular lymphocyte leukemia (dated 2022 in TCRdb). Regarding the research as a whole: Among healthy controls, the CDR3 'QG' motif was associated with a particular HLA allele. The study compared the TCRbeta repertoires of patients with CD4+ T-cell large granular lymphocyte leukemia against those of healthy blood donors. The purity of purified fractions was confirmed by flow cytometry on FACSCanto II or FACSVerse to exceed 95% among lymphocytes.

Turning to this clone: There is no known antigen for this receptor. Per-base quality was not reported, and no clone a single base away is much larger than it.

TCRbeta rearrangements were sequenced from genomic DNA using the immunoSEQ assay at survey resolution. As for the authors' bioinformatics: In the TCR sequencing data, the lowest productive clonotype frequency that could be detected was 2.59 x 10-5. Only productive TCRbeta rearrangements, defined as complete and in-frame sequences, were included in the analyses. Clonality for each sample was calculated as Simpson clonality in the immunoSEQ Analyzer version 3.0. Clones were categorized by frequency as very rare, small, medium, large (1-20%) or hyperexpanded (>20%). Generation probabilities were estimated with OLGA 1.2.3, V-gene circos plots were made with VDJtools, specificities were looked up in VDJdb, and CDR3 motifs were identified with GLIPH. The table was pulled from immuneACCESS by TCRdb, which kept in-frame rearrangements only. Such tables lose some clones; where checked, under half of the loss comes from unresolved V genes, and the rest has no known cause. Clone size and V and J calls were adopted from that table, with D and trimming inferred from the DNA. This sample has approximately 49,000 clones in its table, and roughly 70% of those were observed once. Over 1.5% of the sample belongs to the ten largest clones.

Healthy controls were roughly 36 blood donors whose buffy coats came from the Finnish Red Cross blood service. All TCR-sequenced material derived from peripheral blood: patient blood samples and healthy donor buffy coats. Ficoll-Hypaque gradient centrifugation was used to isolate peripheral blood mononuclear cells. CD4+ cells were magnetically purified from the buffy coats of healthy controls. Genomic DNA was extracted with the Gentra Puregene Cell and Tissue kit and quantified on a Qubit 2.0 fluorometer. Study-level results and caveats: Greater clonality appeared to be present in CD4-sorted patient repertoires than in healthy CD4+ repertoires, and the difference was retained after the putative leukemic clones were removed. The data were not HLA-matched, and the higher clonality in CD4+ T-LGLL than in CD8+ T-LGLL could be due to the relatively small sample size. Main leukemic clonotypes were private to each patient, although approximately 26% appeared at low frequency in other patients' non-leukemic repertoires.

The source of this sequence is a human donor in good health. The sequenced sample was CD4+ T cells from blood buffy coats.

The DNA sequence reads TGCGCCAGCAGCTTGAGTCAGCCAGGGTTGAGGGGAAACACCATATATTTT. The resulting protein is CASSLSQPGLRGNTIYF. Recombination joined TRBV5-1 with TRBJ1-3; TRBD1 could be the D gene, as 5 bases match. The CDR3 holds 17 amino acids from the cysteine to the phenylalanine. Only the CDR3 DNA stays, 51 bases, in frame from base 1. CDR1 SGHRS and CDR2 YFSETQ are derived from the germline V gene. Trimming takes 1 base from V and 4 bases from J, and the germline ends sit 18 bases apart.